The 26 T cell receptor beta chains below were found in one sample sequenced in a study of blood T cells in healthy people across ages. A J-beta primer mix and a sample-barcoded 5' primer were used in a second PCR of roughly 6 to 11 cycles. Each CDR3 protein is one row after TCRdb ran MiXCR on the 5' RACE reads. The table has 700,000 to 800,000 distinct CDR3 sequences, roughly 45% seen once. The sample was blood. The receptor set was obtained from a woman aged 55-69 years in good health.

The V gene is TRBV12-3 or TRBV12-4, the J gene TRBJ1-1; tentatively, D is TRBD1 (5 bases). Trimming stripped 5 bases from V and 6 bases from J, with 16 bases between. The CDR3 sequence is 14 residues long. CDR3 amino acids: CASSRDSKNAEAFF. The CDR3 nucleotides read TGTGCCAGCAGTCGAGACAGTAAAAACGCTGAAGCTTTCTTT.

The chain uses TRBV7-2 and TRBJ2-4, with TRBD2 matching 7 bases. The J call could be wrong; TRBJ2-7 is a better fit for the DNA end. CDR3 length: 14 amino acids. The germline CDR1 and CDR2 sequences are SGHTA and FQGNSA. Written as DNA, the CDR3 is TGTGCCAGCAGCGTTAGCGGGCCCGACTACGAGCAGTACTTC. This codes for CASSVSGPDYEQYF.

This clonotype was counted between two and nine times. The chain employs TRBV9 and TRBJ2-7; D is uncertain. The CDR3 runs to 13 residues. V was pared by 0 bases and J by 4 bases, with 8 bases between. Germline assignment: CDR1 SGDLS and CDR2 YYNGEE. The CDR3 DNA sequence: TGTGCCAGCAGCGTAGAAGGAGAATACGAGCAGTACTTC. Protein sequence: CASSVEGEYEQYF.

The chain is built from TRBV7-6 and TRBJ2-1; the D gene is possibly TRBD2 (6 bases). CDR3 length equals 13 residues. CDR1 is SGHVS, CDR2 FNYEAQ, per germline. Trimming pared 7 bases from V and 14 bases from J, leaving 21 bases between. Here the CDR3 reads CASKGLGGSAKFF. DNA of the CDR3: TGTGCCAGCAAGGGACTCGGTGGAAGTGCGAAGTTCTTC.

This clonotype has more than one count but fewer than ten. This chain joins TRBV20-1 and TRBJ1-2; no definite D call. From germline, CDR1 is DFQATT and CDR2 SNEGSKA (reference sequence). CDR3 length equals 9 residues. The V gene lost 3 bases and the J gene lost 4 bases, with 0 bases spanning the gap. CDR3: CSASYGYTF. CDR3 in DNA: TGCAGTGCTAGCTATGGCTACACCTTC.

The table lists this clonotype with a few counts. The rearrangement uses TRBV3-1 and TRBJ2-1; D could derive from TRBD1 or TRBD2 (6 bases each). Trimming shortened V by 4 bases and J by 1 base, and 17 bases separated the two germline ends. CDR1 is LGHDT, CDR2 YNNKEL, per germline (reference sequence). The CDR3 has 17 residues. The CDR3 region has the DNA TGTGCCAGCAGCCCCTCTGAAGGGGGAGGTTCCTACAATGAGCAGTTCTTC. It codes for CASSPSEGGGSYNEQFF.

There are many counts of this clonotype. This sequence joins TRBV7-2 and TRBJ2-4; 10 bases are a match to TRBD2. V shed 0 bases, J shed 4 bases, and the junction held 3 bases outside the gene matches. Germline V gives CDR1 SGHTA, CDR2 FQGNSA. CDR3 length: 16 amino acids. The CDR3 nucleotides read TGTGCCAGCAGCTTAGCGCTGACTAGCGGGAAAAACATTCAGTACTTC. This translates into CASSLALTSGKNIQYF. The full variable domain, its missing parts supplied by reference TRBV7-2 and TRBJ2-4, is GAGVSQSPSNKVTEKGKDVELRCDPISGHTALYWYRQSLGQGLEFLIYFQGNSAPDKSGLPSDRFSAERTGGSVSTLTIQRTQQEDSAVYLCASSLALTSGKNIQYFGAGTRLSVL.

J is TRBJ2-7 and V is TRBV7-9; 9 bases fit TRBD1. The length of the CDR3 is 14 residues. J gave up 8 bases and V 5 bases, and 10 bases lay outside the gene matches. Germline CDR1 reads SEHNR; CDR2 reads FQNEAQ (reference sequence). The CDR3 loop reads CASSPSGQGSKQYF. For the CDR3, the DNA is TGTGCCAGCAGCCCCTCGGGACAGGGCTCCAAGCAGTACTTC.

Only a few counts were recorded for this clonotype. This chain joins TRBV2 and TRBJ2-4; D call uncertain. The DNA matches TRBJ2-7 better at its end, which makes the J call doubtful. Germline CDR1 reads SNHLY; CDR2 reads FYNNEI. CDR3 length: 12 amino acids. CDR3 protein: CASSGLSYEQYF. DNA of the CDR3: TGTGCCAGCTCCGGCCTTAGCTACGAGCAGTACTTC.

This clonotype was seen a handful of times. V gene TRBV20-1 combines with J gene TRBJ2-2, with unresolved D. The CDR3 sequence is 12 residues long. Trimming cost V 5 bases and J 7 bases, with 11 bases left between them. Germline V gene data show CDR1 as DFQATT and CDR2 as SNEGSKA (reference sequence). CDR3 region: CSAPREFGELFF. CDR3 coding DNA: TGCAGTGCTCCCCGTGAATTCGGGGAGCTGTTTTTT.

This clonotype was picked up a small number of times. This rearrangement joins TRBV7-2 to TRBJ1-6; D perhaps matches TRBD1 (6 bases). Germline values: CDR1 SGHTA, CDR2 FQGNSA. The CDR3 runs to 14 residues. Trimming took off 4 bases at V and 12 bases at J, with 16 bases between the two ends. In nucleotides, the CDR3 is TGTGCCAGCAGCTCGGACAGTCGAACGGGACCCCTCCACTTT. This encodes CASSSDSRTGPLHF.

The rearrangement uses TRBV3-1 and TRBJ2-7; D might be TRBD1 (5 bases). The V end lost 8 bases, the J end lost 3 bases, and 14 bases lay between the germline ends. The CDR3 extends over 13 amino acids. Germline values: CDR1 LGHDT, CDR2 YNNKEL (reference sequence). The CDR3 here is CASQVAGHYEQYF. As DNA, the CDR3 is TGTGCCAGCCAGGTGGCAGGGCACTACGAGCAGTACTTC.

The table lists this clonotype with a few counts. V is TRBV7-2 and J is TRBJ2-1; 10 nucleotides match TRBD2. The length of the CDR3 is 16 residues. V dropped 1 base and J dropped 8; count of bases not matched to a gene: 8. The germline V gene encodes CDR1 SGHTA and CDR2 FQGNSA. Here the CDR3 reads CASSLEVLAGGYEQFF. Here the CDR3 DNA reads TGTGCCAGCAGCTTAGAGGTCTTAGCGGGAGGTTATGAGCAGTTCTTC.

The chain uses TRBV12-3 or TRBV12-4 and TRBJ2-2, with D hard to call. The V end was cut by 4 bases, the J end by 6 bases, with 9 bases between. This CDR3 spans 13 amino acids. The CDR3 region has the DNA TGTGCCAGCAGTTCCCCAGGTTCCGGGGAGCTGTTTTTT. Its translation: CASSSPGSGELFF.

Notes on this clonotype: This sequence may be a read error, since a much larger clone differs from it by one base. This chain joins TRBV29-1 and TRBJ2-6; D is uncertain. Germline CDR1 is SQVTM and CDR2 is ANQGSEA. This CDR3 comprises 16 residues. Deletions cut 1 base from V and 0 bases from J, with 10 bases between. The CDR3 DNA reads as TGCAGCGTTGAAGGTGACATCCTCTCTGGGGCCAACGTCCTGACTTTC. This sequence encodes CSVEGDILSGANVLTF. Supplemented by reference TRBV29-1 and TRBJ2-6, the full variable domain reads SAVISQKPSRDICQRGTSLTIQCQVDSQVTMMFWYRQQPGQSLTLIATANQGSEATYESGFVIDKFPISRPNLTFSTLTVSNMSPEDSSIYLCSVEGDILSGANVLTFGAGSRLTVL.

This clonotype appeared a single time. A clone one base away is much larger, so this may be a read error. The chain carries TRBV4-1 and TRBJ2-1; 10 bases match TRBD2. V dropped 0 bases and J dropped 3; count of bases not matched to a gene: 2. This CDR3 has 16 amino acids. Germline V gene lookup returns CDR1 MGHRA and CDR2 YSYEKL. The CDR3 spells CASSQDLAGDYNEQFF. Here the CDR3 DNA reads TGCGCCAGCAGCCAAGACCTAGCGGGGGACTACAATGAGCAGTTCTTC.

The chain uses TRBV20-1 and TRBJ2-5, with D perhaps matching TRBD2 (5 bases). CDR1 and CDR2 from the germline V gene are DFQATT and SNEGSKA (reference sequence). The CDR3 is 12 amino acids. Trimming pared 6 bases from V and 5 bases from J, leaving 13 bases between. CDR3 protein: CSAVNPGETQYF. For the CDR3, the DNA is TGCAGTGCCGTCAATCCGGGGGAGACCCAGTACTTC.

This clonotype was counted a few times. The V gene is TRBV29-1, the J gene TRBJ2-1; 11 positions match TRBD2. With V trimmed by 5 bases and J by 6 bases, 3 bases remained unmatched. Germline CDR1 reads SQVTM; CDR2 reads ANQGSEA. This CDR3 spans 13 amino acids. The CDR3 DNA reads TGCAGCGTTTCTGGGACTAGCGGCAATGAGCAGTTCTTC. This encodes CSVSGTSGNEQFF.

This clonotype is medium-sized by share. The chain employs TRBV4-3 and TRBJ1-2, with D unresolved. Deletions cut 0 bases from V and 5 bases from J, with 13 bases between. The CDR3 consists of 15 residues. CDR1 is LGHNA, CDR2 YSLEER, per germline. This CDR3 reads CASSQDGGPFYGYTF. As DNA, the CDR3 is TGCGCCAGCAGCCAAGATGGAGGACCCTTTTATGGCTACACCTTC.

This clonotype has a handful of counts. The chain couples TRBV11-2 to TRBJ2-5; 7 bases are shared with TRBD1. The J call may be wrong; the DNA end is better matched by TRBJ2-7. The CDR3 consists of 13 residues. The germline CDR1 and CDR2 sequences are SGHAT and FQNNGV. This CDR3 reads CASSPGQASEQYF. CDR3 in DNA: TGTGCCAGCAGCCCCGGACAGGCGAGCGAGCAGTACTTC.

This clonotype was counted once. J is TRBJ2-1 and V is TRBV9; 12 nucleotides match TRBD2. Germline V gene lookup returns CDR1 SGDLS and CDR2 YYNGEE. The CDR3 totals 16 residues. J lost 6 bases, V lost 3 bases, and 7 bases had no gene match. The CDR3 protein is CASSGRLAGVANEQFF. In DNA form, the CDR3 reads TGTGCCAGCAGCGGTCGACTAGCGGGAGTGGCCAATGAGCAGTTCTTC.

The CDR3 sequence: CASSQDRGGEETQYF. CDR3 sequence (DNA): TGTGCCAGCAGCCAAGACAGGGGAGGAGAAGAGACCCAGTACTTC. The chain is built from TRBV4-2 and TRBJ2-5; D may be TRBD1 or TRBD2 (6 bases each). This CDR3 has 15 amino acids. Germline CDR1 and CDR2: LGHNA and YNFKEQ. V was shortened by 0 bases and J by 3 bases, with 11 bases between the two germline ends.

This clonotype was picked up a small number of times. The DNA of the CDR3 is TGTGCCAGCAGGGGGACAGGGCAAGAGACCCAGTACTTC. Translating it yields CASRGTGQETQYF. The rearrangement uses TRBV6-5 and TRBJ2-5, with 9 bases identical to TRBD1. Germline assignment: CDR1 MNHEY and CDR2 SVGAGI. V was pared by 6 bases and J by 2 bases, with 1 base of the junction left unmatched. The CDR3 loop spans 13 amino acids.

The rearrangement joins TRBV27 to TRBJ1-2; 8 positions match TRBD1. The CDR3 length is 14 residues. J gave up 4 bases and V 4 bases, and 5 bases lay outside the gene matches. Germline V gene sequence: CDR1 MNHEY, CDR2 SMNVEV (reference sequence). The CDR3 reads CASSSGDRSYGYTF. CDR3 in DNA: TGTGCCAGCAGTTCGGGGGACAGGAGCTATGGCTACACCTTC.

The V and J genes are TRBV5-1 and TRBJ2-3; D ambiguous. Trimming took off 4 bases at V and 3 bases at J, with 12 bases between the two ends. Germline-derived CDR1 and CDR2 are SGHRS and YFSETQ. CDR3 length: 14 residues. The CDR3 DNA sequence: TGCGCCAGCAGCGTGGAGTCCCCAACAGATACGCAGTATTTT. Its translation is CASSVESPTDTQYF.

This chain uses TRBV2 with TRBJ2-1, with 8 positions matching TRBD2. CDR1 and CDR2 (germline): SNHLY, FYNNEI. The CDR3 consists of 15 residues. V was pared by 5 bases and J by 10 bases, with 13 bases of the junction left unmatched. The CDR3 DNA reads TGTGCCAGCAGTCCGGGAGGGTTCGCTTCGAGAGAGCAGTTCTTC. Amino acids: CASSPGGFASREQFF.